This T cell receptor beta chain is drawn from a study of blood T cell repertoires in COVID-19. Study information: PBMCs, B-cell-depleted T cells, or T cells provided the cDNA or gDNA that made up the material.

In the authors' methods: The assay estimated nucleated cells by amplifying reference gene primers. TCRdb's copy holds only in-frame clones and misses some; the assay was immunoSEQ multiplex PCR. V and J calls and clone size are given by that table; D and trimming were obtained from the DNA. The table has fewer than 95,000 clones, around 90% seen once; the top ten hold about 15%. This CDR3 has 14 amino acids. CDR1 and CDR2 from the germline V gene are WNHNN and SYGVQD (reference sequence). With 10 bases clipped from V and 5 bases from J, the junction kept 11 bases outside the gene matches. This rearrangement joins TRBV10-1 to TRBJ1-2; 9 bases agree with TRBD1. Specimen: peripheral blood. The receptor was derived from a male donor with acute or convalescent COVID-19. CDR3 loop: CATHRGPTAYGYTF. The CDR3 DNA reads TGCGCCACCCACAGGGGGCCAACCGCTTATGGCTACACCTTC.